A single sample is the source of the 12 T cell receptor beta chains below, sequenced in a study of cytomegalovirus exposure and HLA in healthy donors. With 60 Vbeta and 13 Jbeta primers, the PCR was carried out. Method: immunoSEQ multiplex PCR; TCRdb's copy keeps in-frame clones and lacks some. The data contain around 150,000 clones, over 60% of them singletons. Sequenced input: PBMCs. Receptors originate from a male donor in good health and CMV-seronegative.

The chain uses TRBV19 and TRBJ1-1; 7 bases fit TRBD1. The CDR3 runs 12 residues. Germline CDR1 LNHDA, CDR2 SQIVND (reference sequence). Unmatched junction bases numbered 6, after V lost 10 bases and J lost 4 bases. The CDR3: CAISSGGTEAFF. The CDR3 DNA sequence: TGTGCCATTTCCTCAGGGGGCACTGAAGCTTTCTTT.

V is TRBV7-2 and J is TRBJ1-1; a weak D match, TRBD1 (5 bases). CDR1 SGHTA and CDR2 FQGNSA come from the germline V gene. CDR3 length: 15 residues. V lost 5 bases, J lost 1 base, and 14 bases lay in between. Here the CDR3 reads CASSGRDSGNTEAFF. For the CDR3, the DNA is TGTGCCAGCAGCGGACGTGACAGTGGGAACACTGAAGCTTTCTTT.

This clone was observed a few times. The chain has TRBV5-4 and TRBJ2-7; 8 positions match TRBD2. From germline, CDR1 is SGHNT and CDR2 YYREEE (reference sequence). This CDR3 spans 14 amino acids. V was clipped by 4 bases and J by 5 bases; unmatched bases: 8. The CDR3 loop is CASSRWSGGHEQYF. The CDR3 DNA is TGTGCCAGCAGCCGGTGGAGCGGGGGTCACGAGCAGTACTTC.

This chain connects TRBV11-1 to TRBJ2-5; TRBD2 is a possible D gene (5 bases). V shed 5 bases and J shed 3 bases, with 10 bases lying between them. Germline lookup yields CDR1 SGHAT and CDR2 FQDESV (reference sequence). This CDR3 is 13 amino acids long. CDR3 in DNA: TGTGCCAGCAGCCGGGATCGAGAAGAGACCCAGTACTTC. It encodes CASSRDREETQYF.

This chain connects TRBV19 to TRBJ1-2; 10 nucleotides match TRBD1. Looked up from germline, CDR1 is LNHDA and CDR2 is SQIVND (reference sequence). There are 15 residues in the CDR3. V lost 4 bases to trimming and J lost 4 bases; unmatched junction nucleotides: 6. For the CDR3, the DNA is TGTGCCAGTAGTACCCGGACAGGGGGACCCTATGGCTACACCTTC. It codes for CASSTRTGGPYGYTF.

This chain uses TRBV7-9 with TRBJ2-3, with 10 positions matching TRBD2. The CDR3 consists of 16 residues. The trim removed 5 bases at V and 3 bases at J, leaving 8 bases unmatched. Germline V gene data show CDR1 as SEHNR and CDR2 as FQNEAQ (reference sequence). CDR3 DNA: TGTGCCAGCAGCCCCCCCGGACTAGCGGTAACAGATACGCAGTATTTT. Amino acids: CASSPPGLAVTDTQYF.

The V and J genes are TRBV5-6 and TRBJ1-3, with D possibly being TRBD1 (5 bases). The CDR3 sequence is 15 residues long. The V end was cut by 5 bases, the J end by 0 bases, with 12 bases between. From germline, CDR1 is SGHDT and CDR2 YYEEEE. The CDR3 region is CASSMGGNSGNTIYF. The CDR3 DNA reads as TGTGCCAGCAGTATGGGGGGTAACTCTGGAAACACCATATATTTT. Full variable domain (remainder filled in from reference TRBV5-6 and TRBJ1-3): DAGVTQSPTHLIKTRGQQVTLRCSPKSGHDTVSWYQQALGQGPQFIFQYYEEEERQRGNFPDRFSGHQFPNYSSELNVNALLLGDSALYLCASSMGGNSGNTIYFGEGSWLTVV.

This clone was detected only a few times. The chain has TRBV6-4 and TRBJ2-3, with 7 bases aligning to TRBD1. J gave up 2 bases and V 5 bases, and 7 bases lay outside the gene matches. This CDR3 comprises 15 residues. CDR1 and CDR2 (germline): MRHNA, SNTAGT. Here the CDR3 reads CASSYTGAITDTQYF. The CDR3 coding sequence is TGTGCCAGCAGTTATACAGGGGCGATCACAGATACGCAGTATTTT.

This chain joins TRBV5-4 and TRBJ2-7; 9 bases fit TRBD1. The junction had 5 bases not matched to a gene; V was cut back by 1 base and J by 6 bases. This CDR3 contains 14 residues. CDR1 is SGHNT and CDR2 is YYREEE in the germline V gene (reference sequence). CDR3 amino acids: CASSLTGQGPEQYF. Here the CDR3 DNA reads TGTGCCAGCAGCTTGACGGGACAGGGCCCCGAGCAGTACTTC.

V gene TRBV5-4 combines with J gene TRBJ2-3, with D possibly matching TRBD1 (6 bases). CDR1 is SGHNT and CDR2 is YYREEE in the germline V gene (reference sequence). The V end lost 6 bases, the J end lost 10 bases, and 6 bases lay between the germline ends. The CDR3 is 9 residues long. The CDR3 is CASKGAQYF. CDR3 in DNA: TGTGCCAGCAAGGGGGCGCAGTATTTT.

The CDR3 region has the DNA TGTGCCAGCAGCTTCCCCCCCGGGAGCGGGAGGCAGGGAGATACGCAGTATTTT. Protein: CASSFPPGSGRQGDTQYF. This chain joins TRBV7-9 and TRBJ2-3; 9 bases are a match to TRBD2. CDR3 length: 18 residues. Germline V gene sequence: CDR1 SEHNR, CDR2 FQNEAQ (reference sequence). V shed 3 bases, J shed 5 bases, and the junction held 15 bases outside the gene matches. The variable domain in full, completed from reference TRBV7-9 and TRBJ2-3, reads DTGVSQNPRHKITKRGQNVTFRCDPISEHNRLYWYRQTLGQGPEFLTYFQNEAQLEKSRLLSDRFSAERPKGSFSTLEIQRTEQGDSAMYLCASSFPPGSGRQGDTQYFGPGTRLTVL.

The chain uses TRBV29-1 and TRBJ1-1, with TRBD1 matching over 8 bases. This CDR3 contains 15 residues. Germline CDR1 is SQVTM and CDR2 is ANQGSEA. J gave up 0 bases and V 7 bases, and 10 bases lay outside the gene matches. The CDR3 region is CSAGGTGFMNTEAFF. The CDR3 DNA reads TGCAGCGCCGGCGGGACAGGCTTCATGAACACTGAAGCTTTCTTT.